These 12 T cell receptor beta chains were sequenced from one sample in a study of memory CD4+ T cells and cytomegalovirus serostatus. The sort gate was single viable CD3+CD4+CD8-CD45RO+ cells for memory CD4+ T cells. Sequencing used immunoSEQ multiplex PCR; TCRdb keeps in-frame clones, though not all of them. The table records about 56,000 clones, around 80% of them present only once. The sequenced material came from memory CD4+ T cells from blood. The source is an adult in good health and CMV-seronegative.

The chain recombines TRBV5-1 with TRBJ2-7; TRBD2 matches at 7 bases. CDR3 size: 13 residues. CDR1 and CDR2 (germline): SGHRS, YFSETQ. Trimming removed 2 bases from V and 5 bases from J; junction bases left unmatched: 4. The DNA of the CDR3 is TGCGCCAGCAGCTTTCGACTAGCTGACGAGCAGTACTTC. Translation gives CASSFRLADEQYF.

The rearrangement links TRBV14 to TRBJ1-1; D is undetermined. V dropped 1 base and J dropped 3 bases, with 12 bases sitting between them. The CDR3 is 15 residues long. CDR1 and CDR2 from the germline V gene are SGHDN and FVKESK. Here the CDR3 DNA reads TGTGCCAGCAGCCAAGGGTTCTCGGCGGACACTGAAGCTTTCTTT. It specifies CASSQGFSADTEAFF.

The chain couples TRBV18 to TRBJ2-3, with 9 bases aligning to TRBD1. The germline CDR1 and CDR2 sequences are KGHSH and LQKENI. This CDR3 spans 15 amino acids. With 1 base clipped from V and 4 bases from J, the junction kept 3 bases outside the gene matches. The CDR3 region has the DNA TGTGCCAGCTCACCACTGGACAGGGGATCAGATACGCAGTATTTT. Translating gives CASSPLDRGSDTQYF. Supplemented by reference TRBV18 and TRBJ2-3, the full variable domain reads NAGVMQNPRHLVRRRGQEARLRCSPMKGHSHVYWYRQLPEEGLKFMVYLQKENIIDESGMPKERFSAEFPKEGPSILRIQQVVRGDSAAYFCASSPLDRGSDTQYFGPGTRLTVL.

J is TRBJ1-4 and V is TRBV4-1; D is possibly TRBD1 (5 bases). Germline CDR1 and CDR2: MGHRA and YSYEKL. The CDR3 length is 14 residues. Trimming took off 1 base at V and 8 bases at J, with 11 bases between the two ends. In nucleotides, the CDR3 is TGCGCCAGCAGCCAAGCAGGGATCCGAGAAAAACTGTTTTTT. Its protein product is CASSQAGIREKLFF.

The V and J genes are TRBV9 and TRBJ1-4, with unresolved D. The germline CDR1 and CDR2 sequences are SGDLS and YYNGEE. The germline V and J ends were trimmed by 0 bases and 8 bases, with 14 bases remaining between them. The CDR3 has 15 amino acids. The CDR3 here is CASSVAAAGVEKLFF. DNA for the CDR3: TGTGCCAGCAGCGTAGCAGCCGCGGGAGTGGAAAAACTGTTTTTT.

The rearrangement joins TRBV28 to TRBJ2-2, with 7 bases that match TRBD2. The CDR3 is 16 amino acids. J gave up 2 bases and V 1 base, and 4 bases lay outside the gene matches. The germline V gene encodes CDR1 MDHEN and CDR2 SYDVKM. This CDR3 reads CASSLSGGSNTGELFF. The CDR3 DNA reads TGTGCCAGCAGTTTATCGGGCGGGAGTAACACCGGGGAGCTGTTTTTT. The whole variable domain, remainder taken from reference TRBV28 and TRBJ2-2, is DVKVTQSSRYLVKRTGEKVFLECVQDMDHENMFWYRQDPGLGLRLIYFSYDVKMKEKGDIPEGYSVSREKKERFSLILESASTNQTSMYLCASSLSGGSNTGELFFGEGSRLTVL.

J is TRBJ2-7 and V is TRBV6-1; D is possibly TRBD2 (5 bases). The CDR3 has 13 amino acids. Germline V gene sequence: CDR1 MNHNS, CDR2 SASEGT. Trimming removed 6 bases at V and 6 bases at J, with 15 bases between. The CDR3 region is CASRKSGLIEQYF. In DNA form, the CDR3 reads TGTGCCAGCAGGAAGAGCGGCCTTATCGAGCAGTACTTC.

The chain joins TRBV7-2 to TRBJ2-2; TRBD2 agrees at 11 bases. The CDR3 totals 17 residues. Trimming cost V 5 bases and J 5 bases; bases outside gene matches: 10. The germline V gene has CDR1 SGHTA and CDR2 FQGNSA. CDR3 sequence: CASSPPGLAAGTGELFF. CDR3 bases: TGTGCCAGCAGCCCCCCGGGACTAGCGGCGGGGACCGGGGAGCTGTTTTTT.

The chain couples TRBV7-9 to TRBJ2-7; a possible D gene is TRBD1 (6 bases). There are 16 residues in the CDR3. Trimming removed 5 bases from V and 0 bases from J, with 17 bases in between. The germline gives CDR1 SEHNR, CDR2 FQNEAQ (reference sequence). CDR3 in amino acids: CASSRPWGQNSYEQYF. CDR3 nucleotides: TGTGCCAGCAGCCGCCCCTGGGGACAAAACTCCTACGAGCAGTACTTC.

The rearrangement links TRBV4-1 to TRBJ1-3, with 7 bases aligning to TRBD1. With V trimmed by 2 bases and J by 1 base, 8 bases remained unmatched. The CDR3 is 17 residues long. Germline lookup yields CDR1 MGHRA and CDR2 YSYEKL. CDR3: CASSQPLRGSSGNTIYF. For the CDR3, the DNA is TGCGCCAGCAGCCAACCACTCAGGGGGTCATCTGGAAACACCATATATTTT.

J is TRBJ1-2 and V is TRBV7-2; a possible D gene is TRBD1 (6 bases). The CDR3 length is 15 residues. Trimming removed 2 bases at V and 4 bases at J, with 14 bases between. In germline, CDR1 is SGHTA, CDR2 FQGNSA. The CDR3 DNA follows: TGTGCCAGCAGCTTACTTACAGGGATTGGCTATGGCTACACCTTC. Translated, it gives CASSLLTGIGYGYTF.

The table lists this clone with a few counts. In nucleotides, the CDR3 is TGCGCCAGCAGCCCAGGACAGGACGGCTCACCCCTCCACTTT. Amino acids: CASSPGQDGSPLHF. The rearrangement joins TRBV5-1 to TRBJ1-6, with TRBD1 matching 7 bases. The CDR3 contains 14 residues. Germline CDR1 reads SGHRS; CDR2 reads YFSETQ. V dropped 4 bases and J dropped 10; count of bases not matched to a gene: 8.